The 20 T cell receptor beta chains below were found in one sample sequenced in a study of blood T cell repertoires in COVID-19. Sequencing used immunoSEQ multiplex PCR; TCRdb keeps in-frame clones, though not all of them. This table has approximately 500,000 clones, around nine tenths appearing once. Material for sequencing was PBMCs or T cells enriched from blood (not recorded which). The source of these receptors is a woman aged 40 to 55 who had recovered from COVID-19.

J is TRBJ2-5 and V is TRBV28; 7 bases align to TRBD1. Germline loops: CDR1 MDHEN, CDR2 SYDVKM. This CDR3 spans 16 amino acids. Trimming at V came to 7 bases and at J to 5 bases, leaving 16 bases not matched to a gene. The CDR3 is CASTLPGLGTVETQYF. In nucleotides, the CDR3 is TGTGCCAGCACCCTCCCTGGCCTCGGGACAGTTGAGACCCAGTACTTC.

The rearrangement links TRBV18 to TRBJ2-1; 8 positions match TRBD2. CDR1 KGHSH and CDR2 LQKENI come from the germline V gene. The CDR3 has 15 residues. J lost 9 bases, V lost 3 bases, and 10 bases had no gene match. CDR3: CASSPGTSGGGEQFF. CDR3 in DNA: TGTGCCAGCTCACCGGGTACTAGCGGAGGCGGTGAGCAGTTCTTC.

Here the CDR3 DNA reads TGTGCCAGCAGCACATTCCGTTTCGTGAACACTGAAGCTTTCTTT. This codes for CASSTFRFVNTEAFF. This chain joins TRBV5-6 and TRBJ1-1; D gene uncertain. Germline CDR1 reads SGHDT; CDR2 reads YYEEEE. Trimming shortened V by 4 bases and J by 0 bases, and 13 bases separated the two germline ends. The CDR3 has 15 amino acids.

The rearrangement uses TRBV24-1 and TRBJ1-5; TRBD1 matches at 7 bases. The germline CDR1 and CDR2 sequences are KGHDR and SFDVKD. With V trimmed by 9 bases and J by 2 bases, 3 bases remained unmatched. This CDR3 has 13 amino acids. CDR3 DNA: TGTGCCACCCAAGACAGGGGCAATCAGCCCCAGCATTTT. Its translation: CATQDRGNQPQHF.

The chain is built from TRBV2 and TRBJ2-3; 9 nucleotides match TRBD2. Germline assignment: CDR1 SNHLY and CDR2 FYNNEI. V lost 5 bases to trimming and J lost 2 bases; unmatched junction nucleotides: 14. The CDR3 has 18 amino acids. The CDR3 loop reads CASSSPREREVYTDTQYF. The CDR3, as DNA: TGTGCCAGCAGTAGTCCTCGGGAGCGGGAGGTCTACACAGATACGCAGTATTTT.

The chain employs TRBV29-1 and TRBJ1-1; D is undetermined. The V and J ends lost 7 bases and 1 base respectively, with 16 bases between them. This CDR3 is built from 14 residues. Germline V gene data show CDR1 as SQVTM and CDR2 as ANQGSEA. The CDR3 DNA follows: TGCAGCGCCCAGCGGCCTCCCCAGAACACTGAAGCTTTCTTT. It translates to CSAQRPPQNTEAFF.

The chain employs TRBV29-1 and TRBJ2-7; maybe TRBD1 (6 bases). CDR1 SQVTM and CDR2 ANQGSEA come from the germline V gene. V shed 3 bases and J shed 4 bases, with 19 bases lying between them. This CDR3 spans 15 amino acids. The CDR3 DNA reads TGCAGCGTTGAGGCTTTATTGGGCACAGGGTACGAGCAGTACTTC. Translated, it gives CSVEALLGTGYEQYF.

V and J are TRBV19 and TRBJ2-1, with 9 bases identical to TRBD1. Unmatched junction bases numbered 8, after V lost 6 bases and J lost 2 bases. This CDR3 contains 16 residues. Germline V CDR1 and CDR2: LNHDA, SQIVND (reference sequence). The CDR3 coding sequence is TGTGCCAGTAGGGACAGGGGAGAGGGGACCTACAATGAGCAGTTCTTC. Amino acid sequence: CASRDRGEGTYNEQFF.

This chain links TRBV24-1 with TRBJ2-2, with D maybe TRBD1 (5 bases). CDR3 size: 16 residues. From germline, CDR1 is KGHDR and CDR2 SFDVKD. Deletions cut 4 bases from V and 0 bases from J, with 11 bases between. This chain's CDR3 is CATSEHRNSNTGELFF. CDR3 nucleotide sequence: TGTGCCACCAGTGAGCACAGGAACTCGAACACCGGGGAGCTGTTTTTT.

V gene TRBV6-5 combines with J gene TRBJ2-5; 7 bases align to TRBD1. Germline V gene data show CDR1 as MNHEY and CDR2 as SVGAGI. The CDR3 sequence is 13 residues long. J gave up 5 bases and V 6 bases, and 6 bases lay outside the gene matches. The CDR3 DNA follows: TGTGCCAGCAGGAAAGGGGGCTTGGAGACCCAGTACTTC. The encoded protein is CASRKGGLETQYF.

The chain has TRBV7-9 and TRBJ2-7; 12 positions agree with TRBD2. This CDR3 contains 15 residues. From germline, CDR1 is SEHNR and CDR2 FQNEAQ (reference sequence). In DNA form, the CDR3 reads TGTGCTACGACTAGCGGGAGTGTTATCGGATACGAGCAGTACTTC. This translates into CATTSGSVIGYEQYF. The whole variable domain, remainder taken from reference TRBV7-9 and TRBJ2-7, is DTGVSQNPRHKITKRGQNVTFRCDPISEHNRLYWYRQTLGQGPEFLTYFQNEAQLEKSRLLSDRFSAERPKGSFSTLEIQRTEQGDSAMYLCATTSGSVIGYEQYFGPGTRLTVT.

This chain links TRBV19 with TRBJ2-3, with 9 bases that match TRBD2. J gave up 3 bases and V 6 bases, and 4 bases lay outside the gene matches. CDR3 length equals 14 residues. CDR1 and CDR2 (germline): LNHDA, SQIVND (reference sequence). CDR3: CASSGLALTDTQYF. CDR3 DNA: TGTGCCAGTAGCGGACTAGCGTTGACAGATACGCAGTATTTT.

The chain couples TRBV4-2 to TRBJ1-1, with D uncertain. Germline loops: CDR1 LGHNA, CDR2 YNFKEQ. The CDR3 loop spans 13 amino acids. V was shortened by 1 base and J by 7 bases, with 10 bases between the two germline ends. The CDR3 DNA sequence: TGTGCCAGCAGCCAAGGGGCCAAAGGTGAAGCTTTCTTT. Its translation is CASSQGAKGEAFF.

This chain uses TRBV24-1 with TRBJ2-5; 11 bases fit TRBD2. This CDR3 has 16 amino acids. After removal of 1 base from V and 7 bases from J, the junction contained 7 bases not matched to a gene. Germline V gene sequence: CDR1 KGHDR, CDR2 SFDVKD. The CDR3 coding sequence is TGTGCCACCAGTGATTTACCCGGTAGCGGGAGGGTGACCCAGTACTTC. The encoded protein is CATSDLPGSGRVTQYF.

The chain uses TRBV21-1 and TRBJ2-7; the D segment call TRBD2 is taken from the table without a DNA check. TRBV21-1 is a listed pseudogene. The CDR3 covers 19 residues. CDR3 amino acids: CASSKGRQLLAGKAYEQYF. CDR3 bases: TGTGCCAGCAGCAAAGGGAGACAACTACTAGCGGGTAAGGCCTACGAGCAGTACTTC.

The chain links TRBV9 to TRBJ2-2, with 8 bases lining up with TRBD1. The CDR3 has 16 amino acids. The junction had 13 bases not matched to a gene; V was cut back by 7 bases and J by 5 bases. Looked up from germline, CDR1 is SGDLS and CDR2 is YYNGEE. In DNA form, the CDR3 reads TGTGCCAGCGGACGACTGGACAGGGTAGGGACCGGGGAGCTGTTTTTT. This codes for CASGRLDRVGTGELFF.

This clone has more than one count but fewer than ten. The CDR3 DNA sequence: TGCGCCAGCAGCCAAGATCCCCCAAGGAGTGAAAAACTGTTTTTT. Its translation: CASSQDPPRSEKLFF. The genes are TRBV4-3 and TRBJ1-4; no definite D call. In germline, CDR1 is LGHNA, CDR2 YSLEER. This CDR3 region has 15 residues. Deletions cut 0 bases from V and 7 bases from J, with 12 bases between.

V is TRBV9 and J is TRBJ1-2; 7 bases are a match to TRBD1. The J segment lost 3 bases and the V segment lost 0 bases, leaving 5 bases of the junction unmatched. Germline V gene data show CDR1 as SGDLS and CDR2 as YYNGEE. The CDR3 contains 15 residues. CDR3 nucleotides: TGTGCCAGCAGCGTAGGCCCCACAGGGGACTATGGCTACACCTTC. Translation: CASSVGPTGDYGYTF.

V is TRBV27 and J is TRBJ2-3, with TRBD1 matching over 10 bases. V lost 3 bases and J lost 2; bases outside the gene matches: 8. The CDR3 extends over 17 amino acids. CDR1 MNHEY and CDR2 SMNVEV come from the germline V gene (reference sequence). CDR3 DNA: TGTGCCAGCAGTTTCTGGACAGGGGGGGGGCTCACAGATACGCAGTATTTT. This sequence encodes CASSFWTGGGLTDTQYF.

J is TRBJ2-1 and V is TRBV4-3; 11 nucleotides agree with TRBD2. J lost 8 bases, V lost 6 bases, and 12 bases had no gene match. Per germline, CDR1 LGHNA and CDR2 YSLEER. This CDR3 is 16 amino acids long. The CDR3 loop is CASSPGLAEKGDEQFF. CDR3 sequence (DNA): TGCGCCAGCAGTCCGGGACTAGCGGAGAAGGGGGATGAGCAGTTCTTC.